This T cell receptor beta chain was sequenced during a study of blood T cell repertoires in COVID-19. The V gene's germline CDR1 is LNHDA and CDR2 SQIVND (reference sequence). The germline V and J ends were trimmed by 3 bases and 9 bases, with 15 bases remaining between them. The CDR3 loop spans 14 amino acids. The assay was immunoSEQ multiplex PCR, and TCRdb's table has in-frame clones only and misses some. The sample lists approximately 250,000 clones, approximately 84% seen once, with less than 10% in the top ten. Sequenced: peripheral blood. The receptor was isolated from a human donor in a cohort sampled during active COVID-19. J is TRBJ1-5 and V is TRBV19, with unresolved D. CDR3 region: CASSIDHSILPQHF. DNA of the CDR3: TGTGCCAGTAGTATTGATCACAGCATCTTGCCCCAGCATTTT. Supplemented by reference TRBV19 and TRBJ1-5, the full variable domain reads DGGITQSPKYLFRKEGQNVTLSCEQNLNHDAMYWYRQDPGQGLRLIYYSQIVNDFQKGDIAEGYSVSREKKESFPLTVTSAQKNPTAFYLCASSIDHSILPQHFGDGTRLSIL.